These T cell receptor beta chains were read from a single sample in a study of blood T cell repertoires in COVID-19. The protocol was immunoSEQ multiplex PCR, while the TCRdb copy is restricted to in-frame clones and leaves out a portion. This sample carries about 140,000 clones, less than 85% of them seen once, and the ten largest clones take 1.5% to 2%. Material: PBMCs or T cells enriched from blood (not recorded which). These receptors originate from a young woman who had been exposed to COVID-19. Each CDR3 is given with its conserved first and last residue. A D gene is named only where the DNA matches it firmly. Size tells how often a clone was seen (once, few, many) or the class of an expanded clone, and some rows leave it out.

D gene	clone size	J gene	V gene	CDR3 DNA	CDR3 protein
NA	few	TRBJ1-4	TRBV12-3/TRBV12-4	TGTGCCAGCACTGAACAGGCTAATGAAAAACTGTTTTTT	CASTEQANEKLFF
TRBD2	NA	TRBJ2-7	TRBV27	TGTGCCAGCAGTTTTACCAGGACTAGCGGAATATACGAGCAGTACTTC	CASSFTRTSGIYEQYF
TRBD1	NA	TRBJ1-1	TRBV5-4	TGTGCCAGCAGCTTGGTACAGGGGTCGAACACTGAAGCTTTCTTT	CASSLVQGSNTEAFF
NA	NA	TRBJ1-3	TRBV2	TGTGCCAGCAGTGGGGCCTCTGGAAACACCATATATTTT	CASSGASGNTIYF
NA	few	TRBJ2-2	TRBV7-3	TGTGCCAGCAGCCGCGCGGGGCAGGGAAACACCGGGGAGCTGTTTTTT	CASSRAGQGNTGELFF
NA	few	TRBJ1-3	TRBV18	TGTGCCAGCTCACTCGGACAGATCTCTGGAAACACCATATATTTT	CASSLGQISGNTIYF
TRBD2	NA	TRBJ2-3	TRBV14	TGTGCCAGCAGCCAAGGGGGTAGCGGGGACCAAAATACGCAGTATTTT	CASSQGGSGDQNTQYF
TRBD1	NA	TRBJ1-5	TRBV6-5	TGTGCCAGCAGACCGCTGACAGGGGGCAATCAGCCCCAGCATTTT	CASRPLTGGNQPQHF
NA	NA	TRBJ1-1	TRBV6-5	TGTGCCAGCAGTTACGCGGGGCTTGAAGCTTTCTTT	CASSYAGLEAFF
NA	NA	TRBJ1-1	TRBV19	TGTGCCAGTAGTATATCCTCCGGGGGGAACACTGAAGCTTTCTTT	CASSISSGGNTEAFF
TRBD2	NA	TRBJ2-5	TRBV6-2/TRBV6-3	TGTGCCAGCAGTTCCCCCAGCGGGAGTAAAGAGACCCAGTACTTC	CASSSPSGSKETQYF
TRBD1	NA	TRBJ2-7	TRBV28	TGTGCCAGCAGTTCACCGGGACAGGGGGCCTCCTACGAGCAGTACTTC	CASSSPGQGASYEQYF
NA	NA	TRBJ1-5	TRBV6-1	TGTGCCAGCAGTGAAGTGAGTTGGAATCAGCCCCAGCATTTT	CASSEVSWNQPQHF
NA	once	TRBJ1-3	TRBV30	TGTGCCTGGACGCACTCGACAAGCTCTGGAAACACCATATATTTT	CAWTHSTSSGNTIYF
NA	NA	TRBJ2-1	TRBV28	TGTGCCAGCAACAATCGCGGTGAGCAGTTCTTC	CASNNRGEQFF
TRBD1	NA	TRBJ1-1	TRBV28	TGTGCCAGCAGCCCCGGGGGACAGAAGAACACTGAAGCTTTCTTT	CASSPGGQKNTEAFF
TRBD1	NA	TRBJ1-5	TRBV3-1/TRBV3-2	TGTGCCAGCAGCCAAGAAGCATTGGGACAGGGGCGCAATCAGCCCCAGCATTTT	CASSQEALGQGRNQPQHF
TRBD1	NA	TRBJ1-2	TRBV19	TGTGCCAGTAGTATAGCCGGGACAGCTGTCTATGGCTACACCTTC	CASSIAGTAVYGYTF
TRBD2	NA	TRBJ2-3	TRBV3-1/TRBV3-2	TGTGCCAGCAGCCAACGACTAGCGGGATCTGGAGATACGCAGTATTTT	CASSQRLAGSGDTQYF
TRBD1	NA	TRBJ2-7	TRBV5-4	TGTGCCAGCAGCCGGGACAGGGCCTCCTACGAGCAGTACTTC	CASSRDRASYEQYF
TRBD2	NA	TRBJ2-2	TRBV2	TGTGCCAGCAGTGAAGCTGGTAGCGGGAGGTTCGCCGGGGAGCTGTTTTTT	CASSEAGSGRFAGELFF
NA	NA	TRBJ2-2	TRBV9	TGTGCCAGCAGCGTAGGCCAGGGGTACACCGGGGAGCTGTTTTTT	CASSVGQGYTGELFF
TRBD2	few	TRBJ2-1	TRBV5-4	TGTGCCAGCAGCTTAAGCGGGAGTGGAGGGAATGAGCAGTTCTTC	CASSLSGSGGNEQFF
NA	once	TRBJ1-6	TRBV18	TGTGCCAGCTCACCACGGAAAGGGGGGGCGTTGAAAAATTCACCCCTCCACTTT	CASSPRKGGALKNSPLHF
NA	NA	TRBJ1-5	TRBV19	TGTGCCAGTAGTAGGGAGGATCAGCCCCAGCATTTT	CASSREDQPQHF
TRBD2	NA	TRBJ2-7	TRBV15	TGTGCCACCAGCAGCCTAGCGGGAGCACAGGACGAGCAGTACTTC	CATSSLAGAQDEQYF
NA	once	TRBJ1-2	TRBV18	TGTGCCAGCTCACCACCAGCTACCAACCGCTACTATGGCTACACCTTC	CASSPPATNRYYGYTF
NA	NA	TRBJ2-3	TRBV9	TGTGCCAGCAGCGACCCTGTCACTAGCACAGATACGCAGTATTTT	CASSDPVTSTDTQYF
NA	NA	TRBJ2-5	TRBV20-1	TGCAGTGCCCGAGGCCCGGAGACCCAGTACTTC	CSARGPETQYF
NA	NA	TRBJ2-3	TRBV29-1	TGCAGCGTTGGGGCTAGCCCAGGTAATACGCAGTATTTT	CSVGASPGNTQYF
TRBD1	once	TRBJ2-3	TRBV5-1	TGCGCCATCCCAGGGACAGGGCACACAGATACGCAGTATTTT	CAIPGTGHTDTQYF
TRBD1	NA	TRBJ1-2	TRBV28	TGTGCCAGCAGTTTCCGGGACAGGGCGGCCTCTGGCTACACCTTC	CASSFRDRAASGYTF
NA	NA	TRBJ1-5	TRBV5-5	TGTGCCAGCCAGCAGGGGTATGGGAATCAGCCCCAGCATTTT	CASQQGYGNQPQHF
TRBD2	NA	TRBJ2-7	TRBV7-9	TGTGCCAGCAGCTTAGTCCTGAGCGGGGGAGAGCAGTACTTC	CASSLVLSGGEQYF
TRBD2	NA	TRBJ2-2	TRBV10-2	TGCGCCAGCCGACTAGCGGGTGGCGGGGAGCTGTTTTTT	CASRLAGGGELFF
NA	NA	TRBJ1-1	TRBV6-5	TGTGCCAGCAGTTTCACAGGGACCCCTGCCACTGAAGCTTTCTTT	CASSFTGTPATEAFF
NA	NA	TRBJ2-3	TRBV10-1	TGCGCCAGCTCTTCCACAGATACGCAGTATTTT	CASSSTDTQYF
NA	NA	TRBJ2-7	TRBV23-1	TGCGCCAGCAGTCTTTCTACCGCCTACGAGCAGTACTTC	CASSLSTAYEQYF
NA	NA	TRBJ2-1	TRBV7-3	TGTGCCAGCAGCTTACCCACGACTAGCAATGAGCAGTTCTTC	CASSLPTTSNEQFF
NA	once	TRBJ2-7	TRBV4-3	TGCGCCAGCAGCCAAGTTGCGGACTCTTCCCACGAGCAGTACTTC	CASSQVADSSHEQYF
NA	NA	TRBJ2-1	TRBV29-1	TGCAGCGTTGGATCCACGGGGTACAATGAGCAGTTCTTC	CSVGSTGYNEQFF